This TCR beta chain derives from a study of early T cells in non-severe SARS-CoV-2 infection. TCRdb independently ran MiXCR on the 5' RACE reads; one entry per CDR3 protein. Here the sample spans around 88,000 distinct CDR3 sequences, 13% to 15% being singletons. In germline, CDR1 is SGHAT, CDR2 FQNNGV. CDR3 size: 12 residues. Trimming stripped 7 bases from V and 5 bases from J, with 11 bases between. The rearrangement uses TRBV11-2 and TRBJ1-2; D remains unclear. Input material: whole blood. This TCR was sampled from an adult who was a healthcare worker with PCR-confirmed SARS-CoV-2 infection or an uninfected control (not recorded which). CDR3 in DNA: TGTGCCAGCACCCTAACGAGATATGGCTACACCTTC. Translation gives CASTLTRYGYTF.